This T cell receptor beta chain originates from a study of T cells in Graves' hyperthyroidism and ophthalmopathy. TCR beta CDR3 regions were amplified from RNA transcripts. The HTBI primer set was used in a first-round RT-PCR of the TCR CDR3. TCRdb re-called the multiplex PCR reads through MiXCR, storing one row per CDR3 protein. The table has about 600,000 distinct CDR3 sequences, 15% to 20% seen once. Inclusion characteristics of ophthalmopathy patients comprised a Clinical Activity Score of at least 3, a NOSPECS grade of at least 4, and duration under 3 months. Uncontrolled infection, other autoimmune disease, pregnancy and lactation each barred patients from inclusion. The germline gives CDR1 KGHSH, CDR2 LQKENI. V was clipped by 2 bases and J by 0 bases, with 19 bases between them. This CDR3 comprises 18 residues.

The chain uses TRBV18 and TRBJ1-1, with D perhaps matching TRBD1 (6 bases). The source material was blood. This sequence was found in a woman in her 40s with Graves' ophthalmopathy. CDR3 bases: TGTGCCAGCTCACCATTCCAGGGACAAGCCCGAATGAACACTGAAGCTTTCTTT. Encoded protein: CASSPFQGQARMNTEAFF.